A single sample gave rise to the 30 T cell receptor beta chains below, sequenced in a study of identical twins. TCRdb re-analysed the 5' RACE reads in MiXCR, keeping a single row per CDR3 protein. The sample records roughly 720,000 distinct CDR3 sequences, 15% to 20% being singletons. These data were also filed under a second study, of T cells expressing NK-cell markers.

The sample taken for sequencing was PBMCs. All receptors come from a woman under 30 in good health.

This clonotype was counted a few times. This rearrangement joins TRBV30 to TRBJ1-4, with D maybe TRBD1 (5 bases). With 1 base removed from V and 8 bases from J, the gap between germline ends came to 11 bases. CDR3 size: 13 residues. Germline assignment: CDR1 GTSNPN and CDR2 SVGIG (reference sequence). The CDR3 spells CAWSEGHDEKLFF. The CDR3 DNA reads TGTGCCTGGAGTGAGGGGCACGACGAAAAACTGTTTTTT.

This sequence joins TRBV11-2 and TRBJ2-1; 8 bases are shared with TRBD2. V dropped 1 base and J dropped 0; count of bases not matched to a gene: 5. The CDR3 extends over 17 amino acids. The germline V gene has CDR1 SGHAT and CDR2 FQNNGV. The CDR3 nucleotides read TGTGCCAGCAGCTTAGTCCCTAGCGGGTACTCCTACAATGAGCAGTTCTTC. The encoded protein is CASSLVPSGYSYNEQFF.

The rearrangement uses TRBV6-1 and TRBJ2-7; 7 bases align to TRBD1. The CDR3 has 14 residues. Losses at the gene ends were 7 bases for V and 6 bases for J; bases not matched to a gene: 12. Germline loops: CDR1 MNHNS, CDR2 SASEGT. CDR3 loop: CASTSGTEIGEQYF. The CDR3 DNA follows: TGTGCCAGCACCTCCGGGACAGAAATTGGCGAGCAGTACTTC.

The chain recombines TRBV20-1 with TRBJ1-1, with 8 nucleotides matching TRBD1. V was pared by 1 base and J by 2 bases, with 6 bases of the junction left unmatched. The CDR3 loop spans 15 amino acids. Germline V gene lookup returns CDR1 DFQATT and CDR2 SNEGSKA (reference sequence). CDR3 in amino acids: CSARVLGQGNTEAFF. For the CDR3, the DNA is TGCAGTGCTAGAGTGTTAGGACAGGGCAACACTGAAGCTTTCTTT.

There are a few counts of this clonotype. The rearrangement links TRBV6-2 or TRBV6-3 to TRBJ2-7, with D perhaps matching TRBD1 or TRBD2 (5 bases each). Trimming shortened V by 10 bases and J by 1 base, and 11 bases separated the two germline ends. CDR1 MNHEY and CDR2 SVGEGT come from the germline V gene. The length of the CDR3 is 12 residues. As DNA, the CDR3 is TGTGCCATTGGGGACCGATCCTACGAGCAGTACTTC. Its protein product is CAIGDRSYEQYF.

This clonotype was observed at least ten times. The CDR3 reads CASSLEELYEQFF. DNA of the CDR3: TGTGCCAGCAGTTTGGAGGAGTTATATGAGCAGTTCTTC. V is TRBV12-3 or TRBV12-4 and J is TRBJ2-1, with TRBD2 as a possible D gene (5 bases). The CDR3 contains 13 residues. V was clipped by 3 bases and J by 8 bases, with 11 bases between them.

The chain recombines TRBV12-3 or TRBV12-4 with TRBJ1-2, with D perhaps TRBD1 (5 bases). The CDR3 contains 15 residues. With 6 bases removed from V and 6 bases from J, the gap between germline ends came to 20 bases. The CDR3 DNA reads TGTGCCAGCAGCGAGAGTGCAGGGAGCAGGGATGGCTACACCTTC. This codes for CASSESAGSRDGYTF.

The V and J genes are TRBV18 and TRBJ2-5; 11 bases are a match to TRBD2. Germline CDR1 KGHSH, CDR2 LQKENI. Trimming cost V 3 bases and J 4 bases; bases outside gene matches: 7. CDR3 length equals 16 residues. The CDR3 bases are TGTGCCAGCTCACCGTTTACCGGGACTAGCGGAGAGACCCAGTACTTC. Translated: CASSPFTGTSGETQYF.

This sequence joins TRBV6-2 or TRBV6-3 and TRBJ2-1, with TRBD2 matching over 8 bases. The CDR3 has 15 amino acids. Germline V gene data show CDR1 as MNHEY and CDR2 as SVGEGT. V was pared by 2 bases and J by 8 bases, with 8 bases of the junction left unmatched. CDR3: CASSYRAGEGDEQFF. The CDR3 DNA follows: TGTGCCAGCAGTTACAGAGCGGGAGAGGGGGATGAGCAGTTCTTC.

The rearrangement joins TRBV20-1 to TRBJ2-1, with D perhaps TRBD2 (5 bases). The V end was cut by 5 bases, the J end by 3 bases, with 11 bases between. In germline, CDR1 is DFQATT, CDR2 SNEGSKA (reference sequence). This CDR3 comprises 13 residues. This CDR3 reads CSARSVLYNEQFF. For the CDR3, the DNA is TGCAGTGCTCGTAGCGTTCTCTACAATGAGCAGTTCTTC.

The rearrangement uses TRBV5-1 and TRBJ1-5; no firm D call. Germline CDR1 and CDR2: SGHRS and YFSETQ. This CDR3 is built from 14 residues. With 4 bases removed from V and 3 bases from J, the gap between germline ends came to 11 bases. The CDR3 DNA reads TGCGCCAGCAGCAACCCCCCAGACAATCAGCCCCAGCATTTT. Encoded protein: CASSNPPDNQPQHF.

This clonotype has more than one count but fewer than ten. The chain is built from TRBV2 and TRBJ2-2; D may be TRBD1 or TRBD2 (6 bases each). V was cut by 7 bases and J by 5 bases, with 11 bases left in between. This CDR3 has 13 amino acids. Germline V CDR1 and CDR2: SNHLY, FYNNEI. The CDR3 loop reads CASIGGRTGELFF. CDR3 bases: TGTGCCAGCATCGGGGGCCGGACCGGGGAGCTGTTTTTT.

This clonotype was found a few times. The chain recombines TRBV6-1 with TRBJ2-7; either TRBD1 or TRBD2 may fit D (5 bases each). Germline V gives CDR1 MNHNS, CDR2 SASEGT. This CDR3 contains 15 residues. V was trimmed by 1 base and J by 3 bases, leaving 13 bases between them. In nucleotides, the CDR3 is TGTGCCAGCAGTGAAGATTCGGGGCGGTTCTACGAGCAGTACTTC. Its protein product is CASSEDSGRFYEQYF.

There are a few counts of this clonotype. V and J are TRBV12-3 or TRBV12-4 and TRBJ1-6, with D possibly matching TRBD1 (5 bases). Trimming pared 5 bases from V and 4 bases from J, leaving 9 bases between. The CDR3 spans 14 residues. Written as DNA, the CDR3 is TGTGCCAGCAGTCCCGGGGGATATAATTCACCCCTCCACTTT. This codes for CASSPGGYNSPLHF.

This clonotype occurred many times. CDR3: CASSLFYEQYF. CDR3 in DNA: TGTGCCAGCAGCTTGTTCTACGAGCAGTACTTC. The V and J genes are TRBV5-6 and TRBJ2-7; D uncertain. V was clipped by 1 base and J by 3 bases, with 2 bases between them. The CDR3 length is 11 residues. CDR1 and CDR2 (germline): SGHDT, YYEEEE.

This chain uses TRBV12-3 or TRBV12-4 with TRBJ2-7; D is unclear. This CDR3 comprises 14 residues. Trimming left V 3 bases short and J 3 bases short, with 12 bases between. The CDR3 spells CASSFFGKHYEQYF. CDR3 DNA: TGTGCCAGCAGTTTTTTCGGCAAACACTACGAGCAGTACTTC.

This clonotype was recorded a few times. The rearrangement joins TRBV9 to TRBJ2-1; TRBD2 agrees at 10 bases. The germline CDR1 and CDR2 sequences are SGDLS and YYNGEE. CDR3 size: 14 residues. J was trimmed by 5 bases and V by 3 bases; bases with no gene match: 2. The CDR3 nucleotides read TGTGCCAGCAGCGGGACTAGCGGCCACAATGAGCAGTTCTTC. Protein sequence: CASSGTSGHNEQFF. Drawing the rest from reference TRBV9 and TRBJ2-1, the complete variable domain is DSGVTQTPKHLITATGQRVTLRCSPRSGDLSVYWYQQSLDQGLQFLIQYYNGEERAKGNILERFSAQQFPDLHSELNLSSLELGDSALYFCASSGTSGHNEQFFGPGTRLTVL.

The gene calls are TRBV5-5 and TRBJ2-2; D is unclear. The ends were cut back, 5 bases at V and 5 bases at J, with 10 bases in the middle. The CDR3 has 13 residues. Germline CDR1 and CDR2: SGHKS and YYEKEE (reference sequence). CDR3 loop: CASSSLQTGELFF. The CDR3 nucleotides are TGTGCCAGCAGTTCACTCCAAACCGGGGAGCTGTTTTTT.

In this sample, this clonotype turned up many times. The genes are TRBV12-3 or TRBV12-4 and TRBJ2-2; no definite D call. The CDR3 length is 15 residues. The V and J ends lost 1 base and 2 bases respectively, with 8 bases between them. CDR3 loop: CASSLGLSNTGELFF. In DNA, the CDR3 is TGTGCCAGCAGTTTAGGACTGAGTAACACCGGGGAGCTGTTTTTT.

This clonotype has only a few counts. The rearrangement uses TRBV5-5 and TRBJ1-5; D gene ambiguous. This CDR3 has 12 amino acids. V was trimmed by 0 bases and J by 7 bases, leaving 5 bases between them. Germline CDR1 is SGHKS and CDR2 is YYEKEE (reference sequence). This CDR3 reads CASSLVTQPQHF. The CDR3 nucleotides are TGTGCCAGCAGCTTGGTGACCCAGCCCCAGCATTTT.

This clonotype has a handful of counts. The rearrangement links TRBV9 to TRBJ1-2, with TRBD1 as a possible D gene (6 bases). The V end lost 0 bases, the J end lost 2 bases, and 8 bases lay between the germline ends. The CDR3 contains 14 residues. In germline, CDR1 is SGDLS, CDR2 YYNGEE. The CDR3 nucleotides are TGTGCCAGCAGCGTAGATGGACAGAACTATGGCTACACCTTC. It specifies CASSVDGQNYGYTF.

This clonotype was picked up many times. J is TRBJ1-2 and V is TRBV5-1; D remains unclear. This CDR3 is 13 amino acids long. Per germline, CDR1 SGHRS and CDR2 YFSETQ. V dropped 7 bases and J dropped 0 bases, with 10 bases sitting between them. This chain's CDR3 is CASSSAANYGYTF. CDR3 DNA sequence: TGCGCCAGCTCCTCTGCCGCTAACTATGGCTACACCTTC.

This clonotype was counted only a few times. The chain employs TRBV15 and TRBJ1-2; perhaps TRBD1 as D (5 bases). Looked up from germline, CDR1 is LNHNV and CDR2 is YYDKDF (reference sequence). Trimming took off 0 bases at V and 8 bases at J, with 13 bases between the two ends. CDR3 length: 14 amino acids. As DNA, the CDR3 is TGTGCCACCAGCAGAGATCGGGGCTTGAGCGGCTACACCTTC. Translated, it gives CATSRDRGLSGYTF.

V is TRBV12-3 or TRBV12-4 and J is TRBJ2-5; weak D call: TRBD1 (6 bases). Deletions cut 7 bases from V and 3 bases from J, with 12 bases between. The CDR3 has 13 residues. The CDR3 DNA is TGTGCCAGCACCTTGGGGGCAGAAGAGACCCAGTACTTC. Amino acids: CASTLGAEETQYF.

The J gene is TRBJ2-7, the V gene TRBV12-3 or TRBV12-4; tentatively, D is TRBD1 (6 bases). The V and J ends lost 0 bases and 8 bases respectively, with 17 bases between them. There are 15 residues in the CDR3. CDR3 nucleotide sequence: TGTGCCAGCAGTTTAGCGTTGCAGGGGCTAGGCCAGCAGTACTTC. Its protein is CASSLALQGLGQQYF.

This chain links TRBV4-1 with TRBJ2-1, with 7 bases fitting TRBD2. The CDR3 has 15 residues. Germline CDR1 MGHRA, CDR2 YSYEKL. Unmatched junction bases numbered 4, after V lost 1 base and J lost 4 bases. The CDR3 coding sequence is TGCGCCAGCAGCCAAGGGGACTACCCTTACAATGAGCAGTTCTTC. Translating it yields CASSQGDYPYNEQFF.

This clonotype occurred a few times. The rearrangement uses TRBV29-1 and TRBJ2-2; D is undetermined. The CDR3 runs 14 residues. Trimming took 2 bases from V and 6 from J, leaving 13 bases between them. The V gene's germline CDR1 is SQVTM and CDR2 ANQGSEA. DNA of the CDR3: TGCAGCGTTGAACCGAAGGGTTTGGCCGGGGAGCTGTTTTTT. It codes for CSVEPKGLAGELFF.

The chain combines TRBV3-1 with TRBJ2-3; TRBD2 might be the D (6 bases). CDR1 LGHDT and CDR2 YNNKEL come from the germline V gene (reference sequence). Trimming left V 6 bases short and J 0 bases short, with 13 bases between. The CDR3 consists of 15 residues. CDR3 in DNA: TGTGCCAGCAGTCAAAGTAGCGGCAGCACAGATACGCAGTATTTT. Protein sequence: CASSQSSGSTDTQYF.

The chain combines TRBV27 with TRBJ1-1; D unresolved. The CDR3 totals 14 residues. CDR1 and CDR2 (germline): MNHEY, SMNVEV (reference sequence). Deletions cut 7 bases from V and 2 bases from J, with 14 bases between. The CDR3 sequence is CASKPGVINTEAFF. For the CDR3, the DNA is TGTGCCAGCAAGCCCGGGGTGATAAACACTGAAGCTTTCTTT.

The chain carries TRBV29-1 and TRBJ2-2, with 8 bases aligning to TRBD1. V lost 3 bases to trimming and J lost 14 bases; unmatched junction nucleotides: 11. The CDR3 has 13 residues. Germline CDR1 is SQVTM and CDR2 is ANQGSEA. DNA for the CDR3: TGCAGCGTTGATCCAGGGGGCGCGGGGAGACTGTTTTTT. It encodes CSVDPGGAGRLFF.